Reported below is one T cell receptor beta chain. The junction differs from germline at one of its ends, possibly a read error. These data originate in a study of blood T cell repertoires in COVID-19. Across the study: Acute and convalescent COVID-19 samples came from the United States, Italy and Spain. The analysed material was cDNA or gDNA that came from T cells, B-cell-depleted T cells, or PBMCs.

The CDR3 has 12 residues. The germline CDR1 and CDR2 sequences are MNHNY and SVGAGI (reference sequence). The repertoire was sequenced with immunoSEQ multiplex PCR; TCRdb's copy has only in-frame clones and lacks some. This sample has about 81,000 clones; roughly 89% occur once, and the top ten carry under 2.5%. Sequencing was carried out using peripheral blood. The chain has TRBV6-6 and TRBJ2-7, with TRBD2 as a possible D gene (6 bases). This clonotype originated in a woman aged 50 to 60 in a cohort sampled during active COVID-19. This chain's CDR3 is CASSGDSSEQYF. CDR3 nucleotide sequence: TGTGCCAGCAGTGGGGACTCCTCCGAGCAGTACTTC.